This T cell receptor beta chain was sequenced for a study of blood T cell repertoires in COVID-19. Study in general: T cells, B-cell-depleted T cells, or PBMCs supplied cDNA or gDNA.

In the original analysis: Reference gene primer amplification gave nucleated cell count estimates. The table came from immunoSEQ multiplex PCR; TCRdb's copy has only in-frame clones and leaves some out. D and trimming were read from the DNA, whereas the V and J calls and clone size are those reported in that table. This table holds fewer than 250,000 clones, around 86% found once. CDR1 and CDR2 (germline): SEHNR, FQNEAQ (reference sequence). Trimming took 5 bases from V and 0 from J, leaving 17 bases between them. CDR3 length: 17 amino acids. This rearrangement joins TRBV7-9 to TRBJ1-3; D might be TRBD1 (6 bases). The clonotype comes from a man aged 50 or older with acute or convalescent COVID-19. The sequencing input was peripheral blood. The CDR3 DNA reads TGTGCCAGCAGCCCAAATCGGGACAAGTACTCTGGAAACACCATATATTTT. It specifies CASSPNRDKYSGNTIYF. The variable domain in full, completed from reference TRBV7-9 and TRBJ1-3, reads DTGVSQNPRHKITKRGQNVTFRCDPISEHNRLYWYRQTLGQGPEFLTYFQNEAQLEKSRLLSDRFSAERPKGSFSTLEIQRTEQGDSAMYLCASSPNRDKYSGNTIYFGEGSWLTVV.